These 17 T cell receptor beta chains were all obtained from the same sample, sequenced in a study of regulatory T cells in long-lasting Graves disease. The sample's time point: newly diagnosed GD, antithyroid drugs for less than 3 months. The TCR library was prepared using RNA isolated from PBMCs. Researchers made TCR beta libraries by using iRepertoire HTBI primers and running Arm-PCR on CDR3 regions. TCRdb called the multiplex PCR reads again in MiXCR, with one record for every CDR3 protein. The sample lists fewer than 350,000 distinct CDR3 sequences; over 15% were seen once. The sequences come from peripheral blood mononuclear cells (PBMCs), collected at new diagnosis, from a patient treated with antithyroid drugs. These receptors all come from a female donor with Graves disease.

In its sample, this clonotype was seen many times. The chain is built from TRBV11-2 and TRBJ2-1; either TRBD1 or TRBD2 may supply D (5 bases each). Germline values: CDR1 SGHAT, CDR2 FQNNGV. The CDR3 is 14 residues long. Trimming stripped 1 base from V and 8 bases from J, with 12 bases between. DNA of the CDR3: TGTGCCAGCAGCTTAGGGCAGGGAGTCTATGAGCAGTTCTTC. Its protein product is CASSLGQGVYEQFF. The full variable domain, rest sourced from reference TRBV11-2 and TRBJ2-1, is EAGVAQSPRYKIIEKRQSVAFWCNPISGHATLYWYQQILGQGPKLLIQFQNNGVVDDSQLPKDRFSAERLKGVDSTLKIQPAKLEDSAVYLCASSLGQGVYEQFFGPGTRLTVL.

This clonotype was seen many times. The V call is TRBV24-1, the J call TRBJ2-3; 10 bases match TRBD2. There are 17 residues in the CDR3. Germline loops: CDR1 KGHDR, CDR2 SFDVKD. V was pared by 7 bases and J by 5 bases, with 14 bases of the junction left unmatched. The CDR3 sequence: CATSNPGSGRAGDTQYF. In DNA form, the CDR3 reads TGTGCCACCAGCAACCCGGGAAGCGGGAGGGCCGGAGATACGCAGTATTTT.

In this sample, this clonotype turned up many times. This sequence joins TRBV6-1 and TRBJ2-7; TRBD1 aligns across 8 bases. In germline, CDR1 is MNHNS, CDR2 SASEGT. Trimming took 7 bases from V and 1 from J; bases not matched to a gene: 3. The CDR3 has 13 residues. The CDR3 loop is CASTQGGSYEQYF. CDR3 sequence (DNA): TGTGCCAGCACACAGGGGGGATCCTACGAGCAGTACTTC.

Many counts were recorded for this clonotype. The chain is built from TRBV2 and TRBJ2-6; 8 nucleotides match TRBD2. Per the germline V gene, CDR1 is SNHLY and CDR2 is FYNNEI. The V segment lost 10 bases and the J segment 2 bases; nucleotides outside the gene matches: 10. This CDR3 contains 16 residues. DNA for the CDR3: TGTGCCACAACCCGGGAGGGACGGGCTGGGGCCAACGTCCTGACTTTC. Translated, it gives CATTREGRAGANVLTF.

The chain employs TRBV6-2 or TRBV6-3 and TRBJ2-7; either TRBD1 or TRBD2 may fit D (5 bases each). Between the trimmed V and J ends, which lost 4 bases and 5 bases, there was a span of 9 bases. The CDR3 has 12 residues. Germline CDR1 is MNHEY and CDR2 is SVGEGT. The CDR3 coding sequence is TGTGCCAGCAGTTTAGGGACCCACGAGCAGTACTTC. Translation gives CASSLGTHEQYF.

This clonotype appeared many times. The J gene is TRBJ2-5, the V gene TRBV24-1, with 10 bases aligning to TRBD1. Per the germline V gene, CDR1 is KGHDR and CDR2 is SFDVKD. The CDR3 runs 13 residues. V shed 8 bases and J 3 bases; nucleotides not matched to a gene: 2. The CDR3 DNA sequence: TGTGCCACCAAAGGGACAGGGGAAGAGACCCAGTACTTC. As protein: CATKGTGEETQYF.

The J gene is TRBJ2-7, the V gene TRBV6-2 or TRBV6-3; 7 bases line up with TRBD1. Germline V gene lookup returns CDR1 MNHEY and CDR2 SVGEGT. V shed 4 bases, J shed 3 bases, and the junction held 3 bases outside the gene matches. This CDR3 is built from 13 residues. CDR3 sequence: CASSWGQLYEQYF. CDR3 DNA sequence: TGTGCCAGCAGTTGGGGACAGCTCTACGAGCAGTACTTC.

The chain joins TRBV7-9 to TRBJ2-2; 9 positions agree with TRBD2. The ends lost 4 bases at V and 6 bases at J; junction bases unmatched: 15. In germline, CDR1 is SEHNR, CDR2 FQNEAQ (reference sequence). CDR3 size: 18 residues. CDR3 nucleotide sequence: TGTGCCAGCAGCTCTCCGGGACTAGCTACCGGAGTCTCCGGGGAGCTGTTTTTT. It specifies CASSSPGLATGVSGELFF.

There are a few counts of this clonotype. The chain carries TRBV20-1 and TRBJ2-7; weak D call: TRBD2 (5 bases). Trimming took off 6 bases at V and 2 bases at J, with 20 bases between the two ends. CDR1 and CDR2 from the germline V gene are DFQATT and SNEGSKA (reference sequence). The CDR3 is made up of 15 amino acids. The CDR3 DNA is TGCAGTGCCAATTCCGGGTCCCGGGATACCTACGAGCAGTACTTC. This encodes CSANSGSRDTYEQYF.

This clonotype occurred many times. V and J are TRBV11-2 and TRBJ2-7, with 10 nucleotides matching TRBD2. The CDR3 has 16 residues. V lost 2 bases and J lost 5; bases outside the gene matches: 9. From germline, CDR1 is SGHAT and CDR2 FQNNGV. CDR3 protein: CASSLSPSGRFNEQYF. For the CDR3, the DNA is TGTGCCAGCAGCTTATCCCCTAGCGGGAGATTTAACGAGCAGTACTTC. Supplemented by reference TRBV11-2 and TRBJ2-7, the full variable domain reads EAGVAQSPRYKIIEKRQSVAFWCNPISGHATLYWYQQILGQGPKLLIQFQNNGVVDDSQLPKDRFSAERLKGVDSTLKIQPAKLEDSAVYLCASSLSPSGRFNEQYFGPGTRLTVT.

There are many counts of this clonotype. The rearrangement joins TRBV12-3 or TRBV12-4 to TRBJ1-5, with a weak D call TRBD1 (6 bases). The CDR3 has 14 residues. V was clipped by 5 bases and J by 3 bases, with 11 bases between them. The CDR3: CASSRGQSNQPQHF. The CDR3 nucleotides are TGTGCCAGCAGTCGAGGACAGTCCAATCAGCCCCAGCATTTT.

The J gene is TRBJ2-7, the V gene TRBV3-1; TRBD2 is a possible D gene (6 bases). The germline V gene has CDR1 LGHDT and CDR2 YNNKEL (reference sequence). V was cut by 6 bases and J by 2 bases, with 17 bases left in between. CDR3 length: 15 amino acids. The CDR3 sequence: CASSGEAERPYEQYF. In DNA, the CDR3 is TGTGCCAGCAGTGGGGAGGCGGAGAGGCCCTACGAGCAGTACTTC.

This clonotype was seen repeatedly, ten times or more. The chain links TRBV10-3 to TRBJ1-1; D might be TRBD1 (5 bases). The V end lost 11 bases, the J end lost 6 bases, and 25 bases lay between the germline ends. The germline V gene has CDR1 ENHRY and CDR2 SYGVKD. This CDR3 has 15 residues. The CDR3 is CAVHQNRSLRAEAFF. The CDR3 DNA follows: TGTGCCGTACATCAGAACAGGAGCCTCAGGGCTGAAGCTTTCTTT.

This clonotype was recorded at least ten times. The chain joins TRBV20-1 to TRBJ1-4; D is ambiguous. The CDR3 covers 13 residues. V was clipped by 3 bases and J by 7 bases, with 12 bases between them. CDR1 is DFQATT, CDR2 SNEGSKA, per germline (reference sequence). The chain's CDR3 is CSASYGVGEKLFF. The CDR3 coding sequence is TGCAGTGCTAGTTATGGGGTGGGTGAAAAACTGTTTTTT.

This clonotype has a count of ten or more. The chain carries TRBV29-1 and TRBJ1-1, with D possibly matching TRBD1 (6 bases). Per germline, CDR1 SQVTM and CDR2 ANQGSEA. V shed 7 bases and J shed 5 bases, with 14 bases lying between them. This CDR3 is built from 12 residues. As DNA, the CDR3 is TGCAGCGCCACAGGGATGGGAACTGAAGCTTTCTTT. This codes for CSATGMGTEAFF.

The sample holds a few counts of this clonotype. The CDR3 nucleotides are TGTGCCAGCAGCCAGGGACTAGCGGAAGAGTACGAGCAGTACTTC. Translation: CASSQGLAEEYEQYF. This chain joins TRBV7-2 and TRBJ2-7, with 11 nucleotides matching TRBD2. Germline V lookup: CDR1 SGHTA, CDR2 FQGNSA. Germline trimming cut 5 bases from V and 4 bases from J; bases unmatched to any gene: 7. This CDR3 spans 15 amino acids.

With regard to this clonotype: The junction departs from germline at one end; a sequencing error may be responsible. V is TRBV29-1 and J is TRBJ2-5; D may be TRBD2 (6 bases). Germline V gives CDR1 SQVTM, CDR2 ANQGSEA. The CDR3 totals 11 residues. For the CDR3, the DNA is TGCAGCGCTGAAGCGGGAGAGACCCAGTACTTC. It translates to CSAEAGETQYF.